This TCR beta chain was recovered during a study of blood T cell repertoires in COVID-19. The wider study: Sites in the United States, Italy and Spain provided acute and convalescent COVID-19 samples.

Assay: immunoSEQ multiplex PCR; the TCRdb copy retains only in-frame clones and omits some. The table has about 180,000 clones, 83% seen once; the top ten hold 1.5% to 1.7%. Germline CDR1 is LNHDA and CDR2 is SQIVND (reference sequence). This CDR3 region has 14 residues. V was pared by 3 bases and J by 2 bases, with 10 bases between. The V gene is TRBV19, the J gene TRBJ2-5; D uncertain. This sequence originates from a human donor in a cohort sampled during active COVID-19. The specimen sequenced was peripheral blood. The CDR3 nucleotides read TGTGCCAGTAGTATCAGGCCGCATCAAGAGACCCAGTACTTC. Translating gives CASSIRPHQETQYF.